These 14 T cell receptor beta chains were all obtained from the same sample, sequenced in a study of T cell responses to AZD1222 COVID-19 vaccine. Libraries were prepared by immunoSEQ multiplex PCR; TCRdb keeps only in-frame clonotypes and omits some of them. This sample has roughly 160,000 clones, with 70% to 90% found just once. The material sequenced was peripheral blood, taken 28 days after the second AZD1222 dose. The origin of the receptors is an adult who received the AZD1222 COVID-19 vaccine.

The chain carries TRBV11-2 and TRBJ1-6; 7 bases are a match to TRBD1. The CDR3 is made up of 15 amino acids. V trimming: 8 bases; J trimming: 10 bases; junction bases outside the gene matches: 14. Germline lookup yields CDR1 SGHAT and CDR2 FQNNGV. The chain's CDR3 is CASAKPGRGRSPLHF. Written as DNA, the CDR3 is TGTGCCAGCGCCAAGCCTGGCAGGGGGAGGTCACCCCTCCACTTT. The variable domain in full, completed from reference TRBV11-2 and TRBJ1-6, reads EAGVAQSPRYKIIEKRQSVAFWCNPISGHATLYWYQQILGQGPKLLIQFQNNGVVDDSQLPKDRFSAERLKGVDSTLKIQPAKLEDSAVYLCASAKPGRGRSPLHFGNGTRLTVT.

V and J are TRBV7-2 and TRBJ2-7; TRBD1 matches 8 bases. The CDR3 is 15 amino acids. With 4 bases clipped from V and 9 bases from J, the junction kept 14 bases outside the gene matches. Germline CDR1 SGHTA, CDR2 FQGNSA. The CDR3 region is CASSSRTGSSWGQYF. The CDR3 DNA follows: TGTGCCAGCAGCTCCAGGACAGGGTCCTCCTGGGGGCAGTACTTC.

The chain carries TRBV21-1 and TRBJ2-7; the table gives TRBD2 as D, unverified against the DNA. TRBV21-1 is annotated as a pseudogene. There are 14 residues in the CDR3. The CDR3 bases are TGTGCCAGCAGCCCTAGCGGGGGACACTACGAGCAGTACTTC. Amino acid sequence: CASSPSGGHYEQYF.

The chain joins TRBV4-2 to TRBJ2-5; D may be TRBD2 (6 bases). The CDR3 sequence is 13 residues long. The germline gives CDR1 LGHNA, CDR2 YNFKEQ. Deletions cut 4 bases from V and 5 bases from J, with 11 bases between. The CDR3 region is CASSPTSLETQYF. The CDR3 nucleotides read TGTGCCAGCAGCCCAACTAGCTTGGAGACCCAGTACTTC.

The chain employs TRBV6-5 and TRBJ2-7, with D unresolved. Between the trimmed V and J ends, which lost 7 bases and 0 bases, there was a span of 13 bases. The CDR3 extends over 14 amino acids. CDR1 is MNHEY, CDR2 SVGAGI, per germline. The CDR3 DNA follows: TGTGCCAGCATTACGCGACTGGACTCCTACGAGCAGTACTTC. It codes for CASITRLDSYEQYF.

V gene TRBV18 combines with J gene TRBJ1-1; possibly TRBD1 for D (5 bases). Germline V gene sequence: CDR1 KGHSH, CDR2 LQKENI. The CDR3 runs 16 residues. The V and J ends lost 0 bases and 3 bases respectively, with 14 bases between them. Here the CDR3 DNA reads TGTGCCAGCTCACCACCGGCTCAGGGTTGGTACACTGAAGCTTTCTTT. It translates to CASSPPAQGWYTEAFF.

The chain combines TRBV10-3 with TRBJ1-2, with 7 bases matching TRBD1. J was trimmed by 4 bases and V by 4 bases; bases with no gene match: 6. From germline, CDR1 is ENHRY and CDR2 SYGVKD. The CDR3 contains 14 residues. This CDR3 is CAISGQGDGYGYTF. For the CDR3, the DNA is TGTGCCATCAGTGGACAGGGTGACGGCTATGGCTACACCTTC.

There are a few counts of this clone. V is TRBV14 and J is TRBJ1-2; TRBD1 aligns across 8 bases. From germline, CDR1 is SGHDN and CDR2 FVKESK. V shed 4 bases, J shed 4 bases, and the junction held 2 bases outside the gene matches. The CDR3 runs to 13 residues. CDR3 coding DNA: TGTGCCAGCAGCCCCGGACAGGGCTATGGCTACACCTTC. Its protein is CASSPGQGYGYTF.

CDR3 residues: CASTPRGTYNSPLHF. CDR3 sequence (DNA): TGTGCCAGCACCCCCCGGGGGACCTATAATTCACCCCTCCACTTT. The chain carries TRBV9 and TRBJ1-6; D perhaps matches TRBD1 (5 bases). Trimming took 6 bases from V and 2 from J, leaving 12 bases between them. The V gene's germline CDR1 is SGDLS and CDR2 YYNGEE. There are 15 residues in the CDR3.

CDR3 sequence: CATSRAGIQETQYF. The CDR3, as DNA: TGTGCCACCAGCAGGGCGGGGATTCAAGAGACCCAGTACTTC. V usage is TRBV15 and J usage is TRBJ2-5, with a tentative D call TRBD2 (6 bases). Trimming removed 3 bases from V and 2 bases from J, with 10 bases in between. Looked up from germline, CDR1 is LNHNV and CDR2 is YYDKDF (reference sequence). The CDR3 sequence is 14 residues long.

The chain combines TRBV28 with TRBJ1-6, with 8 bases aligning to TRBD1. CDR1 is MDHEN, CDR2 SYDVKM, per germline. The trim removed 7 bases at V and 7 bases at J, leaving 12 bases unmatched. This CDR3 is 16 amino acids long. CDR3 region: CASNLGGGQGNSPLHF. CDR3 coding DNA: TGTGCCAGCAACTTGGGGGGCGGACAGGGAAATTCACCCCTCCACTTT.

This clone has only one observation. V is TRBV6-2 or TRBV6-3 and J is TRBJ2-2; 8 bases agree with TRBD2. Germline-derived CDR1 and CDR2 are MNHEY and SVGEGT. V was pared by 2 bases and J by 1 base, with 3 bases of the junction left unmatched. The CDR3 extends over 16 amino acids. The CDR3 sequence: CASSYNLAGNTGELFF. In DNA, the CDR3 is TGTGCCAGCAGTTACAATCTAGCGGGGAACACCGGGGAGCTGTTTTTT.

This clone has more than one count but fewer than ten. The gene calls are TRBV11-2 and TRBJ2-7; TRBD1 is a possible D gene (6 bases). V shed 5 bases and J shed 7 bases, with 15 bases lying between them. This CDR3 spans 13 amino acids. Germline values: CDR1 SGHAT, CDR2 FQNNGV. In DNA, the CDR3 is TGTGCCAGCAGCGTGGGGGCCGTTGGGGAGCAGTACTTC. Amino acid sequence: CASSVGAVGEQYF.

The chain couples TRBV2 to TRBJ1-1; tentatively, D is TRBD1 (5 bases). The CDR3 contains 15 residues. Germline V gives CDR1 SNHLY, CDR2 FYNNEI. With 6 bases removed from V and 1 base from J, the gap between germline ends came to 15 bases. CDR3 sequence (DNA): TGTGCCAGCAGGACCGGGGGGGTGGGGAACACTGAAGCTTTCTTT. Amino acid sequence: CASRTGGVGNTEAFF.